This T cell receptor beta chain was identified in a study of blood T cell repertoires in COVID-19. How the authors handled the data: Amplification with reference gene primers provided the estimates of nucleated cell counts. Generated by immunoSEQ multiplex PCR, the TCRdb table keeps only in-frame clones and is missing some. That table furnishes V, J and clone size, whereas the DNA furnished D and trimming. The sample has 200,000 or so clones; approximately 91% are singletons. The length of the CDR3 is 18 residues. Germline CDR1 and CDR2: MDHEN and SYDVKM. V shed 4 bases and J shed 4 bases, with 22 bases lying between them. This clone was recorded a few times.

The rearrangement links TRBV28 to TRBJ2-2; D remains unclear. The source is a woman in her sixties or seventies with acute or convalescent COVID-19. Sequenced input: peripheral blood. The CDR3, as DNA: TGTGCCAGCAGTTATTTGCGGAGAGGAACCTTGGGCACCGGGGAGCTGTTTTTT. Its translation: CASSYLRRGTLGTGELFF.